The clone carrying this T cell receptor (beta chain) has only a few counts. The source of the sample is a study of metastatic and nonmetastatic thyroid tumors. TCRdb re-clonotyped the PCR reads via MiXCR. Of approximately 42,000 clones listed, roughly 26% are singletons. Every patient underwent thyroid surgery untreated. Per germline, CDR1 MNHEY and CDR2 SVGAGI. Deletions cut 3 bases from V and 8 bases from J, with 16 bases between. The CDR3 extends over 14 amino acids. The source of this sequence is a female donor with papillary thyroid cancer or a benign thyroid nodule (not recorded which). Some clones in this sample may be carry-over from other donors' samples. Sequencing was performed on tumor tissue. The rearrangement links TRBV6-5 to TRBJ1-2; the D is unclear. The CDR3 coding sequence is TGTGCCAGCAGTTATTCACTGGGGTTGGGGGGCTACACCTTC. Translated, it gives CASSYSLGLGGYTF.